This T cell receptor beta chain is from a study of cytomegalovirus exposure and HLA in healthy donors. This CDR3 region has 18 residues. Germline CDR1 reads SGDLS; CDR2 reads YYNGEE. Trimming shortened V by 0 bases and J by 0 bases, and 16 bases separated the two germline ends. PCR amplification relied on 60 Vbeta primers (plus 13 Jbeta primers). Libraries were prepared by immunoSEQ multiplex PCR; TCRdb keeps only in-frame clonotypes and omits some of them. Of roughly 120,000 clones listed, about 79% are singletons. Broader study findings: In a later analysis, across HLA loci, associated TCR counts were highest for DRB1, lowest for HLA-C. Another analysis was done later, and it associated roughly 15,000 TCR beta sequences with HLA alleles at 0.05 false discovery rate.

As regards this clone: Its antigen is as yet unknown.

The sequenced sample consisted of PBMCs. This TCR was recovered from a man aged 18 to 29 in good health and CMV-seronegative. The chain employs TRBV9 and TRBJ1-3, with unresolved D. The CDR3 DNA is TGTGCCAGCAGCGTAGGTCCGGGCGGGGAGACCTCTGGAAACACCATATATTTT. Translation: CASSVGPGGETSGNTIYF.